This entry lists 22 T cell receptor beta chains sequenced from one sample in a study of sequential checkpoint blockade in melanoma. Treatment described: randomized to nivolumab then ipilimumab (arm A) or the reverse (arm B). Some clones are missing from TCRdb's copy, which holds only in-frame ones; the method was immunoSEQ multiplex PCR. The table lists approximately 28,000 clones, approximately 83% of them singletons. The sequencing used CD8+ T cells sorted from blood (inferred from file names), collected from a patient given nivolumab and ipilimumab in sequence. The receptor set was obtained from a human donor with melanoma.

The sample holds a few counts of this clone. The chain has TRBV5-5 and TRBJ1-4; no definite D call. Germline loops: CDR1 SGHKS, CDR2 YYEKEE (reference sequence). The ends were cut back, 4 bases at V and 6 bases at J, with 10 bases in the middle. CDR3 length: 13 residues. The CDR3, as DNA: TGTGCCAGCAGCGGTGGGCCGGATGAAAAACTGTTTTTT. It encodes CASSGGPDEKLFF.

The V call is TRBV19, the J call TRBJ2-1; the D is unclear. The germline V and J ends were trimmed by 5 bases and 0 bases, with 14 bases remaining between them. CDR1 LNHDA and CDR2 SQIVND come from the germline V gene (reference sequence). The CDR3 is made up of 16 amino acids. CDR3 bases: TGTGCCAGTAGTCTCATAGCATCAAGCTCCTACAATGAGCAGTTCTTC. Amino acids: CASSLIASSSYNEQFF.

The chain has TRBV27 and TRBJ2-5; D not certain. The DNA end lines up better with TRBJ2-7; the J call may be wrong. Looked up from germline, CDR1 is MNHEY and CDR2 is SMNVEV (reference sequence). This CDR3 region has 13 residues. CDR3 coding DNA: TGTGCCAGCAGTCTCCAGTGGGCCTACGAGCAGTACTTC. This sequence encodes CASSLQWAYEQYF.

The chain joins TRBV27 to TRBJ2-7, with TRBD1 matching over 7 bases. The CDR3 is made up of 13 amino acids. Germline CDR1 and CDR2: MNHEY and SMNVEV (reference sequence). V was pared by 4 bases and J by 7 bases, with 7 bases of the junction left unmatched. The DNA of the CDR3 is TGTGCCAGCAGTTATGAAGGGGGCGGAGAGCAGTACTTC. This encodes CASSYEGGGEQYF.

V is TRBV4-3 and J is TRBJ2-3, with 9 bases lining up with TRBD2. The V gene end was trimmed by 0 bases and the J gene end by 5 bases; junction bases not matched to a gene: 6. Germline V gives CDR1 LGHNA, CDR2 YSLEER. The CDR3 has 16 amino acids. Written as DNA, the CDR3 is TGCGCCAGCAGCCAAGATTCAGTACTAGCGGGAGATACGCAGTATTTT. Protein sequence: CASSQDSVLAGDTQYF.

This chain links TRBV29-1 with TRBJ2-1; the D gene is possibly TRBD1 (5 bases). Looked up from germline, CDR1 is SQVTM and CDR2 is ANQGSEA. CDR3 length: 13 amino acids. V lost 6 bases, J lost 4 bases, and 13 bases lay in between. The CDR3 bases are TGCAGCGTAACAGGAACTCCATACAATGAGCAGTTCTTC. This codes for CSVTGTPYNEQFF.

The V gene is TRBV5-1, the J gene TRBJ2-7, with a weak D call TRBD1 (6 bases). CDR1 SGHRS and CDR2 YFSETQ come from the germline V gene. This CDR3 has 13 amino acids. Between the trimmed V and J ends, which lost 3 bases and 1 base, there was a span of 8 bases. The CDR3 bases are TGCGCCAGCAGCTCCGGACAGTCCTACGAGCAGTACTTC. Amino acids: CASSSGQSYEQYF.

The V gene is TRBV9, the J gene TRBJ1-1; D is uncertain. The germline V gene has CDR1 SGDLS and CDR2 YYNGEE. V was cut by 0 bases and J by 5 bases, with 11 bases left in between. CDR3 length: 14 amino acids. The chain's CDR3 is CASSVDRAGTEAFF. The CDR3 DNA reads TGTGCCAGCAGCGTAGACAGAGCTGGGACTGAAGCTTTCTTT. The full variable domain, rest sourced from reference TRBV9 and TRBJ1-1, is DSGVTQTPKHLITATGQRVTLRCSPRSGDLSVYWYQQSLDQGLQFLIQYYNGEERAKGNILERFSAQQFPDLHSELNLSSLELGDSALYFCASSVDRAGTEAFFGQGTRLTVV.

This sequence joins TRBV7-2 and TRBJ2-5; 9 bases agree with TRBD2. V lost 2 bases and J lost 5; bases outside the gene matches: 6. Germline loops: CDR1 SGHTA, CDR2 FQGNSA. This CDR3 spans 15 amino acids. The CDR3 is CASSLRGRARETQYF. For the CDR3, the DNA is TGTGCCAGCAGCTTACGCGGGAGGGCCAGGGAGACCCAGTACTTC.

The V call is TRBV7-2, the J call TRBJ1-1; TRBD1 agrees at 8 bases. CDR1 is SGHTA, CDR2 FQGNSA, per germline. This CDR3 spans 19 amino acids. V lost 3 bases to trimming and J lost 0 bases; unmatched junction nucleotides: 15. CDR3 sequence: CASSFASRTGMGMNTEAFF. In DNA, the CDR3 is TGTGCCAGCAGCTTCGCCTCGAGGACAGGGATGGGAATGAACACTGAAGCTTTCTTT.

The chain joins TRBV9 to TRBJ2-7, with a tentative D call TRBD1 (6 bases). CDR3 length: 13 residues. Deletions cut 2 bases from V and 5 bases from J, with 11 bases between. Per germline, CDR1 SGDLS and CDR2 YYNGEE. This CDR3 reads CASSVTGLDEQYF. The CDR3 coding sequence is TGTGCCAGCAGCGTTACAGGGCTAGACGAGCAGTACTTC. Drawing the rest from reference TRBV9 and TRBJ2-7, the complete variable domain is DSGVTQTPKHLITATGQRVTLRCSPRSGDLSVYWYQQSLDQGLQFLIQYYNGEERAKGNILERFSAQQFPDLHSELNLSSLELGDSALYFCASSVTGLDEQYFGPGTRLTVT.

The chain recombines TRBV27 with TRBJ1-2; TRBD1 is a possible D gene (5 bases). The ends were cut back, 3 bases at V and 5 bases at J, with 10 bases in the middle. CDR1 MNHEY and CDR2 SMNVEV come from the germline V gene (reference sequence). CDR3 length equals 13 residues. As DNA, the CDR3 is TGTGCCAGCAGTTTTCAAGGGGCTTATGGCTACACCTTC. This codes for CASSFQGAYGYTF.

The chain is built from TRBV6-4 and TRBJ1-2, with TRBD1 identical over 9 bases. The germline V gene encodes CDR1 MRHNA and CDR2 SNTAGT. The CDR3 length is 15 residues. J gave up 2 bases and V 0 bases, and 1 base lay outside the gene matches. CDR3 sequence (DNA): TGTGCCAGCAGTGACTCACAGGGGGCAAACTATGGCTACACCTTC. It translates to CASSDSQGANYGYTF.

The CDR3 DNA is TGCGCCAGCGGGGCGGCATCCTACGAGCAGTACTTC. This translates into CASGAASYEQYF. The gene calls are TRBV5-1 and TRBJ2-7; a possible D gene is TRBD1 (5 bases). Germline loops: CDR1 SGHRS, CDR2 YFSETQ. Trimming pared 7 bases from V and 1 base from J, leaving 9 bases between. CDR3 length equals 12 residues. Looking up the rest from reference TRBV5-1 and TRBJ2-7 gives the full variable domain: KAGVTQTPRYLIKTRGQQVTLSCSPISGHRSVSWYQQTPGQGLQFLFEYFSETQRNKGNFPGRFSGRQFSNSRSEMNVSTLELGDSALYLCASGAASYEQYFGPGTRLTVT.

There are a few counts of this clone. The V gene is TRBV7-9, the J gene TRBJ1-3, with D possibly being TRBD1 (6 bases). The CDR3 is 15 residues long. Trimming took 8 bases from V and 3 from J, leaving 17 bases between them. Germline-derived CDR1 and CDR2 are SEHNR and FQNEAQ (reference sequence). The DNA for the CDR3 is TGTGCCAGCGGCTCCCAGGGGCTTGATGGAAACACCATATATTTT. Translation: CASGSQGLDGNTIYF.

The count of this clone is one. CDR3 sequence: CATSKGEGLGGNTIYF. CDR3 DNA sequence: TGTGCCACCAGCAAGGGTGAGGGATTGGGAGGAAACACCATATATTTT. The chain has TRBV15 and TRBJ1-3; D unclear. V shed 4 bases and J shed 4 bases, with 17 bases lying between them. The CDR3 length is 16 residues. Per the germline V gene, CDR1 is LNHNV and CDR2 is YYDKDF (reference sequence).

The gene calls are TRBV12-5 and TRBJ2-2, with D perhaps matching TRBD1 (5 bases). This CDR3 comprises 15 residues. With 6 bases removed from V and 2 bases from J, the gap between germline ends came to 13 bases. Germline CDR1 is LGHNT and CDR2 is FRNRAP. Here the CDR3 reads CASGTDFPNTGELFF. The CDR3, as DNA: TGTGCTAGTGGGACAGACTTTCCTAACACCGGGGAGCTGTTTTTT.

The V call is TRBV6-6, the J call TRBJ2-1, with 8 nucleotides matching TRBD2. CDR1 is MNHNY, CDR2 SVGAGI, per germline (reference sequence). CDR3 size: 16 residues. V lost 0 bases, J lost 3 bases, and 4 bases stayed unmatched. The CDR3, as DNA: TGTGCCAGCAGTTACTCCGTACTAGCGGACTACAATGAGCAGTTCTTC. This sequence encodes CASSYSVLADYNEQFF.

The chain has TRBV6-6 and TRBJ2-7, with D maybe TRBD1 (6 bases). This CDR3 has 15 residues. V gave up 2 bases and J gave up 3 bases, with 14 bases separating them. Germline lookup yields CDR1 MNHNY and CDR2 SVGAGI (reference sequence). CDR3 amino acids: CASSYTYDRIYEQYF. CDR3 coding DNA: TGTGCCAGCAGTTACACTTATGACAGGATCTACGAGCAGTACTTC.

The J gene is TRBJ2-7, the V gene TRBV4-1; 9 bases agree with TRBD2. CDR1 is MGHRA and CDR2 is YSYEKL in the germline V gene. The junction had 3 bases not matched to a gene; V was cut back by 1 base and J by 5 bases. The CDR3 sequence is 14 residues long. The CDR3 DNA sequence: TGCGCCAGCAGCCAAGGGACTAGCGCTGACGAGCAGTACTTC. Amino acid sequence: CASSQGTSADEQYF.

This CDR3 is CASSSNLDRNTYNEQFF. DNA for the CDR3: TGTGCCAGCAGCTCAAACCTAGACAGGAACACCTACAATGAGCAGTTCTTC. V and J are TRBV7-9 and TRBJ2-1, with a tentative D call TRBD1 (6 bases). Deletions cut 4 bases from V and 2 bases from J, with 18 bases between. The CDR3 runs 17 residues. Looked up from germline, CDR1 is SEHNR and CDR2 is FQNEAQ (reference sequence).

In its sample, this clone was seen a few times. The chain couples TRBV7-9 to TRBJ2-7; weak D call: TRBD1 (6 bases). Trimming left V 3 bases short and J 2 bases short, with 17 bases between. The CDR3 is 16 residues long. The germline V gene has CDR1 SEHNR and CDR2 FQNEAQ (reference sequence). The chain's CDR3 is CASSFLSGRTAYEQYF. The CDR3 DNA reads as TGTGCCAGCAGCTTCTTAAGTGGGCGGACAGCCTACGAGCAGTACTTC.